This TCR beta chain was sequenced in a study of blood T cell repertoires in COVID-19. Generated by immunoSEQ multiplex PCR, the TCRdb table keeps only in-frame clones and is missing some. The data hold more than 300,000 clones, with roughly 91% observed a single time. The clonotype was recovered from a young woman who had recovered from COVID-19. Sequenced material: PBMCs or T cells enriched from blood (not recorded which).

The DNA of the CDR3 is TGTGCCAGCAGCTTAGATTCCCAGGGCTATGGCTACACCTTC. Amino acids: CASSLDSQGYGYTF. This chain links TRBV11-2 with TRBJ1-2; D may be TRBD1 (5 bases). Looked up from germline, CDR1 is SGHAT and CDR2 is FQNNGV. The V gene lost 0 bases and the J gene lost 4 bases, with 9 bases spanning the gap. The CDR3 runs to 14 residues.